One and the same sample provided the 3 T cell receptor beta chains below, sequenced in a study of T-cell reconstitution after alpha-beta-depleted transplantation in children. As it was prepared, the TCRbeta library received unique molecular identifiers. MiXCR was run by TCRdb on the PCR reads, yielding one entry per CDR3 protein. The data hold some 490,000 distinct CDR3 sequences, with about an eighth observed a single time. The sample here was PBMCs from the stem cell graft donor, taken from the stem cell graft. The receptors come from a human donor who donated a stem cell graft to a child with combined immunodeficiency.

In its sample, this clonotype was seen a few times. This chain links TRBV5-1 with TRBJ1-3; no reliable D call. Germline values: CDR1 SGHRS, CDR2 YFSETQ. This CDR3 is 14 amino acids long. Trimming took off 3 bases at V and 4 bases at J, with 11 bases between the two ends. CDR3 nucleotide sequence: TGCGCCAGCAGCTCAACGAACCACGGAAACACCATATATTTT. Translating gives CASSSTNHGNTIYF.

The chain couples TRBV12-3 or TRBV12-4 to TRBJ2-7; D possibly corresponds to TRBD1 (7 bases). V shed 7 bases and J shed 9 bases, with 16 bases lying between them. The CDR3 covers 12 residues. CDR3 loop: CASTRGELAQYF. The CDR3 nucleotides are TGTGCCAGCACCAGGGGGGAGCTCGCGCAGTACTTC.

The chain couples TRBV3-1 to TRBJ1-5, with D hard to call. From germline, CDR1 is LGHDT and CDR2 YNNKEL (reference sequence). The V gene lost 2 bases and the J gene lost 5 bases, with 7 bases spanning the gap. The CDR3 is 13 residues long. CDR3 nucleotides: TGTGCCAGCAGCCAAACTCGGGATCAGCCCCAGCATTTT. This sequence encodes CASSQTRDQPQHF.